This entry lists 20 T cell receptor beta chains sequenced from one sample in a study of blood T cells in healthy people across ages. Using a J-beta primer mix together with a sample-barcoded 5' primer, a second PCR was run for 7 to 11 cycles. TCRdb recomputed calls from the 5' RACE reads with MiXCR, one row per CDR3 protein. The sample holds more than 800,000 distinct CDR3 sequences; 40% to 50% are singletons and the top ten take 18%. Sequences were obtained from blood. Receptor source: a woman in her sixties or seventies in good health.

The chain combines TRBV20-1 with TRBJ2-2, with D uncertain. Germline V gene data show CDR1 as DFQATT and CDR2 as SNEGSKA (reference sequence). There are 15 residues in the CDR3. V was pared by 1 base and J by 0 bases, with 9 bases between. The CDR3 sequence: CSARVGGANTGELFF. CDR3 sequence (DNA): TGCAGTGCTAGAGTTGGCGGAGCGAACACCGGGGAGCTGTTTTTT.

This clonotype was seen ten or more times. The chain couples TRBV13 to TRBJ2-7; the match to TRBD2 covers 12 bases. This CDR3 contains 13 residues. From germline, CDR1 is PRHDT and CDR2 FYEKMQ (reference sequence). V shed 6 bases and J 7 bases; nucleotides not matched to a gene: 4. For the CDR3, the DNA is TGTGCCAGCAGTCCCCTAGCGGGAGGGGAGCAGTACTTC. Protein: CASSPLAGGEQYF.

The chain combines TRBV3-1 with TRBJ1-3, with D unclear. This CDR3 spans 15 amino acids. Germline CDR1 reads LGHDT; CDR2 reads YNNKEL (reference sequence). Trimming stripped 4 bases from V and 4 bases from J, with 14 bases between. The CDR3 protein is CASSRSGPSGNTIYF. DNA for the CDR3: TGTGCCAGCAGCCGTAGCGGGCCAAGCGGAAACACCATATATTTT.

V and J are TRBV29-1 and TRBJ1-1, with D perhaps matching TRBD1 (5 bases). The CDR3 has 13 residues. The V and J ends lost 3 bases and 1 base respectively, with 9 bases between them. Germline assignment: CDR1 SQVTM and CDR2 ANQGSEA. This CDR3 reads CSVDSGANTEAFF. The CDR3 nucleotides read TGCAGCGTTGACTCTGGGGCGAACACTGAAGCTTTCTTT.

The J gene is TRBJ2-7, the V gene TRBV2; D is ambiguous. With 3 bases removed from V and 5 bases from J, the gap between germline ends came to 5 bases. From germline, CDR1 is SNHLY and CDR2 FYNNEI. The CDR3 extends over 11 amino acids. CDR3 amino acids: CASSEWNEQYF. In nucleotides, the CDR3 is TGTGCCAGCAGTGAGTGGAACGAGCAGTACTTC.

This clonotype was recorded at least ten times. The J gene is TRBJ2-7, the V gene TRBV28; D is undetermined. The CDR3 has 12 residues. Between the trimmed V and J ends, which lost 6 bases and 0 bases, there was a span of 6 bases. Germline V gene sequence: CDR1 MDHEN, CDR2 SYDVKM. CDR3 sequence: CASSFGSYEQYF. The CDR3 DNA reads as TGTGCCAGCAGCTTCGGCTCCTACGAGCAGTACTTC.

This clonotype is a singleton in its sample. The chain combines TRBV6-6 with TRBJ2-1; D is unresolved. The CDR3 loop spans 17 amino acids. V lost 6 bases and J 4 bases, leaving 22 bases between the germline ends. Germline V CDR1 and CDR2: MNHNY, SVGAGI (reference sequence). The CDR3: CASRNPSLLMPYNEQFF. In nucleotides, the CDR3 is TGTGCCAGCAGAAACCCATCACTTTTGATGCCTTACAATGAGCAGTTCTTC.

This clonotype was observed a handful of times. The chain has TRBV2 and TRBJ1-2; D is undetermined. Trimming pared 2 bases from V and 4 bases from J, leaving 8 bases between. This CDR3 is built from 13 residues. Germline CDR1 and CDR2: SNHLY and FYNNEI. In DNA form, the CDR3 reads TGTGCCAGCAGTGAACTGGCCCCCTATGGCTACACCTTC. Translation gives CASSELAPYGYTF.

This sequence joins TRBV18 and TRBJ2-3; D is unresolved. Germline V gene data show CDR1 as KGHSH and CDR2 as LQKENI. V was trimmed by 1 base and J by 2 bases, leaving 13 bases between them. The length of the CDR3 is 16 residues. The CDR3 loop is CASSPQAAEITDTQYF. For the CDR3, the DNA is TGTGCCAGCTCACCACAGGCCGCCGAAATCACAGATACGCAGTATTTT.

This clonotype was observed a few times. The chain uses TRBV7-8 and TRBJ2-3, with 12 bases that match TRBD2. CDR3 length: 18 residues. Germline-derived CDR1 and CDR2 are SGHVS and FQNEAQ. The V segment lost 10 bases and the J segment 2 bases; nucleotides outside the gene matches: 16. Written as DNA, the CDR3 is TGTGCCACTCAGCCCCTGACAGGGACTAGCGGGTTCACAGATACGCAGTATTTT. It translates to CATQPLTGTSGFTDTQYF.

The chain has TRBV20-1 and TRBJ2-5, with 7 positions matching TRBD2. Germline V lookup: CDR1 DFQATT, CDR2 SNEGSKA (reference sequence). V shed 3 bases and J 1 base; nucleotides not matched to a gene: 11. CDR3 length: 16 amino acids. The DNA of the CDR3 is TGCAGTGCTAGTAGGCTAGCGGAGATCGTCCAAGAGACCCAGTACTTC. Residues: CSASRLAEIVQETQYF.

This chain links TRBV15 with TRBJ2-5, with a possible D match to TRBD2 (5 bases). Germline CDR1 is LNHNV and CDR2 is YYDKDF (reference sequence). The V gene lost 4 bases and the J gene lost 11 bases, with 17 bases spanning the gap. The CDR3 consists of 13 residues. The CDR3 sequence: CATSTSGINEQYF. As DNA, the CDR3 is TGTGCCACCAGCACGAGCGGAATAAATGAGCAGTACTTC.

The chain recombines TRBV27 with TRBJ2-3; D call uncertain. This CDR3 is 17 amino acids long. CDR1 MNHEY and CDR2 SMNVEV come from the germline V gene (reference sequence). Trimming removed 6 bases at V and 2 bases at J, with 21 bases between. The CDR3 protein is CASRHSIRQEYTDTQYF. The CDR3 region has the DNA TGTGCCAGCAGGCATTCCATCCGCCAAGAGTACACAGATACGCAGTATTTT.

The rearrangement joins TRBV27 to TRBJ1-6; TRBD1 matches at 7 bases. This CDR3 has 16 residues. Germline V gives CDR1 MNHEY, CDR2 SMNVEV (reference sequence). J gave up 7 bases and V 3 bases, and 9 bases lay outside the gene matches. CDR3 residues: CASSLGPTGLNSPLHF. The CDR3 nucleotides are TGTGCCAGCAGTTTGGGCCCGACAGGGTTAAATTCACCCCTCCACTTT.

This rearrangement joins TRBV7-8 to TRBJ2-5, with D maybe TRBD1 (5 bases). The CDR3 is made up of 17 amino acids. V gave up 0 bases and J gave up 4 bases, with 18 bases separating them. Germline V CDR1 and CDR2: SGHVS, FQNEAQ. CDR3 DNA sequence: TGTGCCAGCAGCTTAGCACTCCTCAGACAGAGGTTAGAGACCCAGTACTTC. It codes for CASSLALLRQRLETQYF.

A single count supports this clonotype. The chain combines TRBV5-1 with TRBJ2-5; 7 positions match TRBD1. V lost 4 bases, J lost 11 bases, and 17 bases stayed unmatched. CDR3 length equals 15 residues. From germline, CDR1 is SGHRS and CDR2 YFSETQ. The CDR3: CASSNDRVLYNEQYF. In nucleotides, the CDR3 is TGCGCCAGCAGCAATGACAGGGTGTTATACAATGAGCAGTACTTC.

As to this clonotype: Being one base from a much bigger clone, this may be a read error. This chain links TRBV2 with TRBJ2-1, with 8 bases matching TRBD2. Germline V gives CDR1 SNHLY, CDR2 FYNNEI. The CDR3 has 14 amino acids. CDR3 sequence reads: CAGRPTSGYNEQFF. The CDR3 DNA is TGTGCCGGCAGACCAACTAGCGGCTACAATGAGCAGTTCTTC.

The genes are TRBV12-3 or TRBV12-4 and TRBJ2-1, with TRBD2 matching over 7 bases. This CDR3 spans 14 amino acids. The V and J ends lost 7 bases and 2 bases, in that order; junction bases with no gene match: 5. Here the CDR3 reads CASTPGTTYNEQFF. CDR3 DNA sequence: TGTGCCAGCACCCCCGGGACTACCTACAATGAGCAGTTCTTC.

This clonotype was seen a handful of times. The V and J genes are TRBV10-2 and TRBJ1-2, with 7 bases lining up with TRBD1. The CDR3 extends over 13 amino acids. Unmatched junction bases numbered 0, after V lost 2 bases and J lost 3 bases. In germline, CDR1 is WSHSY, CDR2 SAAADI. CDR3: CASSEDRDYGYTF. The CDR3 bases are TGCGCCAGCAGTGAGGACAGGGACTATGGCTACACCTTC.

The gene calls are TRBV25-1 and TRBJ2-7, with TRBD2 matching over 7 bases. Germline CDR1 reads MGHDK; CDR2 reads SYGVNS. The V gene end was trimmed by 6 bases and the J gene end by 7 bases; junction bases not matched to a gene: 9. The CDR3 consists of 13 residues. CDR3 amino acids: CASRITGRNEQYF. CDR3 DNA sequence: TGTGCCAGCAGAATTACCGGGAGGAATGAGCAGTACTTC.